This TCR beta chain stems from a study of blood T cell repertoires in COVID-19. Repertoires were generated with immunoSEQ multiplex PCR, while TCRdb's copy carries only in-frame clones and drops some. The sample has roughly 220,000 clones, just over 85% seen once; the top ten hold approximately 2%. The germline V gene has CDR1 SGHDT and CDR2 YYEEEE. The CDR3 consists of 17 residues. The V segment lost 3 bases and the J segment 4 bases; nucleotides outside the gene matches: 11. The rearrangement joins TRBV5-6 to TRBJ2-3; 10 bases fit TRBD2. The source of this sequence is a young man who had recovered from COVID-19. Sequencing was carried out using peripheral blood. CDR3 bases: TGTGCCAGCAGCTACCCATTTAGCGGGGGGAGATCAGATACGCAGTATTTT. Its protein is CASSYPFSGGRSDTQYF.